The next 12 T cell receptor beta chains were all read from a single sample in a study of blood T cells in healthy people across ages. The use of a sample-barcoded 5' primer and a J-beta primer mix characterized a second PCR of roughly 7 to 11 cycles. MiXCR, run by TCRdb on the 5' RACE reads, gives a single entry per CDR3 protein. Of approximately 790,000 distinct CDR3 sequences listed, 55% to 65% were seen once; the top ten hold around a quarter. Sequencing input: blood. All receptors come from a man younger than 40 in good health.

J is TRBJ2-2 and V is TRBV7-6, with 7 bases fitting TRBD1. This CDR3 contains 17 residues. With 5 bases clipped from V and 7 bases from J, the junction kept 16 bases outside the gene matches. The germline V gene has CDR1 SGHVS and CDR2 FNYEAQ. The CDR3 protein is CASSPRGFWTGGGELFF. The CDR3 region has the DNA TGTGCCAGCAGCCCCAGGGGGTTTTGGACCGGTGGCGGGGAGCTGTTTTTT.

This chain connects TRBV28 to TRBJ1-5; D uncertain. CDR3 length: 15 amino acids. Looked up from germline, CDR1 is MDHEN and CDR2 is SYDVKM. Trimming left V 5 bases short and J 1 base short, with 12 bases between. The CDR3 here is CASSPPRLSNQPQHF. The CDR3 DNA reads TGTGCCAGCAGTCCCCCCCGGTTAAGCAATCAGCCCCAGCATTTT.

This clonotype occurred once. The gene calls are TRBV3-1 and TRBJ2-1; D uncertain. Germline V gene lookup returns CDR1 LGHDT and CDR2 YNNKEL (reference sequence). V lost 0 bases and J 2 bases, leaving 20 bases between the germline ends. The CDR3 loop spans 19 amino acids. In nucleotides, the CDR3 is TGTGCCAGCAGCCAAGAGCTGCGTTATTCGGCGCTTACCTACAATGAGCAGTTCTTC. Protein product: CASSQELRYSALTYNEQFF.

The chain uses TRBV4-2 and TRBJ2-7, with 12 bases fitting TRBD2. CDR1 is LGHNA, CDR2 YNFKEQ, per germline. The CDR3 loop spans 16 amino acids. Trimming took 3 bases from V and 0 from J; bases not matched to a gene: 3. The CDR3 is CASSQVTSGGSYEQYF. In DNA form, the CDR3 reads TGTGCCAGCAGCCAGGTGACTAGCGGGGGCTCCTACGAGCAGTACTTC.

This clonotype was detected a few times. The V call is TRBV29-1, the J call TRBJ2-5, with 10 positions matching TRBD2. CDR1 SQVTM and CDR2 ANQGSEA come from the germline V gene. J gave up 5 bases and V 4 bases, and 10 bases lay outside the gene matches. The CDR3 covers 15 residues. The CDR3 bases are TGCAGCGTTGGGCTAGCGGGGGTGGTCGTGGAGACCCAGTACTTC. Its translation is CSVGLAGVVVETQYF.

The chain is built from TRBV20-1 and TRBJ1-2; TRBD1 matches 8 bases. There are 14 residues in the CDR3. CDR1 and CDR2 from the germline V gene are DFQATT and SNEGSKA (reference sequence). The V and J ends lost 5 bases and 8 bases, in that order; junction bases with no gene match: 13. CDR3: CSAQQGQASEGYTF. The DNA for the CDR3 is TGCAGTGCTCAACAGGGACAGGCTTCGGAAGGCTACACCTTC.

This sequence joins TRBV20-1 and TRBJ2-1; D remains unclear. Trimming took off 0 bases at V and 2 bases at J, with 8 bases between the two ends. Germline V lookup: CDR1 DFQATT, CDR2 SNEGSKA (reference sequence). This CDR3 comprises 14 residues. CDR3 sequence (DNA): TGCAGTGCTAGAGACCTTACCCCCTACAATGAGCAGTTCTTC. This codes for CSARDLTPYNEQFF.

The genes are TRBV28 and TRBJ2-6, with D possibly called TRBD1 or TRBD2 (6 bases each). The V gene lost 6 bases and the J gene lost 0 bases, with 18 bases spanning the gap. This CDR3 has 18 residues. From germline, CDR1 is MDHEN and CDR2 SYDVKM. The CDR3 loop is CASSRVGGPSSGANVLTF. CDR3 nucleotides: TGTGCCAGCAGCAGAGTTGGGGGGCCCTCCTCTGGGGCCAACGTCCTGACTTTC.

The chain uses TRBV4-3 and TRBJ1-4; TRBD1 is a possible D gene (5 bases). CDR1 is LGHNA, CDR2 YSLEER, per germline. Trimming left V 4 bases short and J 5 bases short, with 14 bases between. The CDR3 extends over 15 amino acids. CDR3 coding DNA: TGCGCCAGCAGCCCCGGGGGGGAGAGAAATGAAAAACTGTTTTTT. Amino acids: CASSPGGERNEKLFF.

This chain uses TRBV29-1 with TRBJ2-7, with D tentatively TRBD1 (6 bases). This CDR3 is 16 amino acids long. Deletions cut 8 bases from V and 7 bases from J, with 30 bases between. Germline V gene lookup returns CDR1 SQVTM and CDR2 ANQGSEA. The DNA for the CDR3 is TGCAGCCTTGGGGACATCTCTACCTCCGTCACGGATGAGCAGTACTTC. Amino acids: CSLGDISTSVTDEQYF.

The V call is TRBV4-3, the J call TRBJ2-3, with D unresolved. CDR3 length: 17 residues. CDR1 is LGHNA, CDR2 YSLEER, per germline. V was clipped by 0 bases and J by 2 bases, with 15 bases between them. The CDR3 reads CASSQDMPPSYTDTQYF. CDR3 DNA: TGCGCCAGCAGCCAAGATATGCCACCGAGCTACACAGATACGCAGTATTTT.

This sequence joins TRBV4-3 and TRBJ1-6; D is ambiguous. Trimming shortened V by 1 base and J by 4 bases, and 11 bases separated the two germline ends. Germline V gene data show CDR1 as LGHNA and CDR2 as YSLEER. The CDR3 loop spans 16 amino acids. DNA for the CDR3: TGCGCCAGCAGCCAAGGTCGGACGGATTATAATTCACCCCTCCACTTT. It translates to CASSQGRTDYNSPLHF.